The rows below give T cell receptor beta chains drawn from one sample of a study of identical twins. MiXCR was run by TCRdb on the 5' RACE reads, yielding one entry per CDR3 protein. The sample includes 400,000 to 600,000 distinct CDR3 sequences, approximately 20% seen only once; the top ten take approximately 0.48%. The same specimen was also included in a second study, on yellow fever vaccine responses in identical twins.

Sequenced: CD4+ T cells sorted from blood. The receptors stem from a woman aged 18-30 years in good health. The CDR3 runs from the conserved cysteine through the conserved F or W. Fields, in order: J gene, V gene, D gene, clone size, CDR3 DNA, CDR3 protein. A D gene is named only where the DNA matches it firmly. Clone size is not always given. Where it is, it says once, few, many or a class for expanded clones.

>TRBJ1-6|TRBV10-3|NA|NA
TGTGCCATCAGTGAGATGGCAGTCGTGGCTTCACCCCTCCACTTT
CAISEMAVVASPLHF
>TRBJ2-3|TRBV29-1|NA|NA
TGCAGTTATACCGTACGTGGGGGAGGTAAAGATACGCAGTATTTT
CSYTVRGGGKDTQYF
>TRBJ1-3|TRBV29-1|NA|few
TGCAGCGTTGAAAGGGACTCTGGAAACACCATATATTTT
CSVERDSGNTIYF
>TRBJ2-1|TRBV10-3|TRBD2|few
TGTGCCATCAGTGAGGGCGGGGGGGCCTACAATGAGCAGTTCTTC
CAISEGGGAYNEQFF
>TRBJ1-1|TRBV20-1|TRBD1|few
TGCAGTGCTACTCGGACAGGGGGCACTGAAGCTTTCTTT
CSATRTGGTEAFF
>TRBJ1-3|TRBV11-2|NA|few
TGTGCCAGCAGCTTAATACAGGCTGGAAACACCATATATTTT
CASSLIQAGNTIYF
>TRBJ2-1|TRBV5-1|NA|few
TGCGCCAGTAACGATGTGGGGTCCCCTTATGAGCAGTTCTTC
CASNDVGSPYEQFF
>TRBJ2-2|TRBV14|TRBD2|NA
TGTGCCAGCAGCCAAGGCGGGAGACACACCGGGGAGCTGTTTTTT
CASSQGGRHTGELFF
>TRBJ1-2|TRBV7-9|TRBD1|NA
TGTGCCAGCAGCTTAGAGTGGACAGGGTGGGATGGCTACACCTTC
CASSLEWTGWDGYTF
>TRBJ2-1|TRBV24-1|TRBD2|few
TGTGCCACCAGTGACCCCGGGACTAGGGGGGCCGATGAGCAGTTCTTC
CATSDPGTRGADEQFF
>TRBJ2-1|TRBV20-1|TRBD2|NA
TGCAGTGCTAGAGACACGGGGACTAGCTTCTATGAGCAGTTCTTC
CSARDTGTSFYEQFF
>TRBJ1-3|TRBV6-5|NA|NA
TGTGCCAGCAGTTACACAGGGTACTCTGGAAACACCATATATTTT
CASSYTGYSGNTIYF
>TRBJ2-7|TRBV6-2/TRBV6-3|TRBD2|once
TGTGCCAGCAGTTACTCGATGAGCGGGAGATCATCCTACGAGCAGTACTTC
CASSYSMSGRSSYEQYF
>TRBJ2-5|TRBV28|TRBD2|few
TGTGCCAGCAGTCTCCTAGCGGGGAGGGAGACCCAGTACTTC
CASSLLAGRETQYF